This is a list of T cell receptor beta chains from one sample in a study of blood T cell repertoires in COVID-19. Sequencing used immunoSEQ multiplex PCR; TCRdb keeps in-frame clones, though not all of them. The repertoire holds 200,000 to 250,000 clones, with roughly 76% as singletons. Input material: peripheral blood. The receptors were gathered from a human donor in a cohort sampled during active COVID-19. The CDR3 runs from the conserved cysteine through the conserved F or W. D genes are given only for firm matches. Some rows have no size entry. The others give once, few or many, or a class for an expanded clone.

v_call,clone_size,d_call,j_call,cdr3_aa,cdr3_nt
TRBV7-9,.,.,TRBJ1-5,CASSLAGGNQPQHF,TGTGCCAGCAGCTTAGCGGGGGGAAATCAGCCCCAGCATTTT
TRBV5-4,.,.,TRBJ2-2,CASSLAGGPVRELFF,TGTGCCAGCAGCTTGGCCGGGGGACCCGTGAGGGAGCTGTTTTTT
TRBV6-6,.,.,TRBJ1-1,CASISDSLNTEAFF,TGTGCCAGCATCTCAGACAGCCTGAACACTGAAGCTTTCTTT
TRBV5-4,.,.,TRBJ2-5,CASSPGQRQETQYF,TGTGCCAGCAGCCCCGGACAGCGTCAAGAGACCCAGTACTTC
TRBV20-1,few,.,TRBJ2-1,CSASGRRSSYNEQFF,TGCAGTGCTAGTGGGCGGAGGAGCTCCTACAATGAGCAGTTCTTC
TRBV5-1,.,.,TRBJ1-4,CASSPGQYQGPTNEKLFF,TGCGCCAGCAGCCCCGGACAATACCAGGGCCCAACTAATGAAAAACTGTTTTTT
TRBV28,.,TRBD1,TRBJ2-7,CASSLRGLLREQYF,TGTGCCAGCAGTTTGAGGGGGCTTTTACGAGAGCAGTACTTC
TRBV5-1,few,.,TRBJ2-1,CASGERRFAGNEQFF,TGCGCCAGCGGGGAAAGAAGGTTTGCGGGCAATGAGCAGTTCTTC
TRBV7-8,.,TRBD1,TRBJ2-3,CASSLRRTGTDTQYF,TGTGCCAGCAGCCTTCGTCGGACAGGGACAGATACGCAGTATTTT
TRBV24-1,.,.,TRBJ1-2,CATSDLTGDGYTF,TGTGCCACCAGTGATTTAACCGGGGATGGCTACACCTTC
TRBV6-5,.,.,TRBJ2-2,CASSGGRNTGELFF,TGTGCCAGCAGCGGCGGGCGGAACACCGGGGAGCTGTTTTTT
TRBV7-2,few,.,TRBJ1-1,CASSLGAKNTEAFF,TGTGCCAGCAGCTTAGGCGCCAAGAACACTGAAGCTTTCTTT
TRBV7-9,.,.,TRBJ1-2,CASSLISFNYGYTF,TGTGCCAGCAGCTTAATTAGCTTCAACTATGGCTACACCTTC
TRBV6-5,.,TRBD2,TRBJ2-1,CASTKGLAGVNEQFF,TGTGCCAGCACCAAAGGACTAGCGGGAGTGAATGAGCAGTTCTTC
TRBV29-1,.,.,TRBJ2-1,CSVVFGTREFF,TGCAGCGTTGTTTTCGGGACTCGGGAGTTCTTC
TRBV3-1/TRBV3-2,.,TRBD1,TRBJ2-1,CASSPVPGQGARGANYNEQFF,TGTGCCAGCAGCCCCGTTCCGGGACAGGGGGCTCGGGGCGCAAACTACAATGAGCAGTTCTTC
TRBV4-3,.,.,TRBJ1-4,CASSQVVSRGNEKLFF,TGCGCCAGCAGCCAAGTGGTATCCAGGGGTAATGAAAAACTGTTTTTT
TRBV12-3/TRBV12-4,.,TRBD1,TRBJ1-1,CASSPQGWAEAFF,TGTGCCAGCAGTCCACAGGGGTGGGCTGAAGCTTTCTTT
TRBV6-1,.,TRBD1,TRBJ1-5,CASSAPGGTYIHQPQHF,TGTGCCAGCAGTGCACCAGGGGGCACCTATATACATCAGCCCCAGCATTTT
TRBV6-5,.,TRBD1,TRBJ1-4,CASSYTTRGQNEKLFF,TGTGCCAGCAGTTACACTACCAGGGGGCAAAATGAAAAACTGTTTTTT
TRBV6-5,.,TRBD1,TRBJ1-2,CASTRGLNYGYTF,TGTGCCAGCACAAGGGGGCTGAACTATGGCTACACCTTC
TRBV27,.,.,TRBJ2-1,CASSLFRGGRGGYNEQFF,TGTGCCAGCAGTTTATTTCGAGGAGGACGAGGGGGATACAATGAGCAGTTCTTC
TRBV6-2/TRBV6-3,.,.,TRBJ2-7,CASSYSGRGNGYEQYF,TGTGCCAGCAGTTACTCGGGTCGAGGGAACGGCTACGAGCAGTACTTC
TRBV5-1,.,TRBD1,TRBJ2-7,CACSMGQAYEQYF,TGCGCCTGCTCAATGGGACAGGCCTACGAGCAGTACTTC
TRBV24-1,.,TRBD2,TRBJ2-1,CATSGTSGSINEQFF,TGTGCCACCAGCGGGACTAGCGGGAGTATCAATGAGCAGTTCTTC
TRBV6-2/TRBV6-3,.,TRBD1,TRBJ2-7,CASSSGTGGRYEQYF,TGTGCCAGCAGCTCCGGGACAGGGGGCCGCTACGAGCAGTACTTC
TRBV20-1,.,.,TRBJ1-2,CSASTGGRKLYGYTF,TGCAGTGCTAGTACGGGGGGACGAAAACTCTATGGCTACACCTTC
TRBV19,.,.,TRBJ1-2,CASSIEGHRPYGYTF,TGTGCCAGTAGTATAGAGGGCCACCGGCCCTATGGCTACACCTTC
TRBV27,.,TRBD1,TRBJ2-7,CASSQPGQGYEQYF,TGTGCCAGCAGTCAACCGGGACAGGGATACGAGCAGTACTTC
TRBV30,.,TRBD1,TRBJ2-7,CAWTPTGRGRPGGYEQYF,TGTGCCTGGACACCCACGGGCAGGGGGCGACCTGGAGGCTACGAGCAGTACTTC
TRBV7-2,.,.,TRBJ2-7,CASSSGALRYEQYF,TGTGCCAGCAGCTCCGGTGCGCTGCGCTACGAGCAGTACTTC
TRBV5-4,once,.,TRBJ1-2,CASSLGQNYGYTF,TGTGCCAGCAGCTTGGGACAGAACTATGGCTACACCTTC
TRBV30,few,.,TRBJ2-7,CAGRDTGREQYF,TGTGCCGGCCGGGACACGGGACGCGAGCAGTACTTC
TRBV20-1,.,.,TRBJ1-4,CSAPKLEKLFF,TGCAGTGCCCCTAAACTTGAAAAACTGTTTTTT
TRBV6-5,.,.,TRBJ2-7,CASSYATGYEQYF,TGTGCCAGCAGTTACGCGACAGGCTACGAGCAGTACTTC
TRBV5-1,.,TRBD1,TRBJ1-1,CASKTGGAPVGEAFF,TGCGCCAGTAAGACAGGGGGCGCCCCGGTGGGTGAAGCTTTCTTT
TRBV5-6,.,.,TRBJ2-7,CASSSGFSYEQYF,TGTGCCAGCAGCTCCGGGTTCTCCTACGAGCAGTACTTC
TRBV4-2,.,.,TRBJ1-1,CASSQENDIEAFF,TGTGCCAGCAGCCAAGAAAACGACATTGAAGCTTTCTTT
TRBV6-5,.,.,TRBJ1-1,CASSYSKAGRTEAFF,TGTGCCAGCAGTTACTCGAAGGCAGGCCGGACTGAAGCTTTCTTT
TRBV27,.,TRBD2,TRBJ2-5,CASSVGTSGSGETQYF,TGTGCCAGCAGTGTAGGGACTAGCGGGAGTGGGGAGACCCAGTACTTC
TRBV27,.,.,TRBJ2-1,CASSRDTYNEQFF,TGTGCCAGCAGTCGGGACACCTACAATGAGCAGTTCTTC
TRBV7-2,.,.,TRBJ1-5,CASSLRGLNNQPQHF,TGTGCCAGCAGCTTAAGAGGCTTAAACAATCAGCCCCAGCATTTT
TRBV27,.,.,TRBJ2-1,CASSFQSYNEQFF,TGTGCCAGCAGTTTCCAGTCCTACAATGAGCAGTTCTTC
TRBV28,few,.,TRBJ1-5,CASSFGDSNQPQHF,TGTGCCAGCAGTTTTGGGGACTCAAATCAGCCCCAGCATTTT
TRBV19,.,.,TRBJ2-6,CASRHTGTTSSGANVLTF,TGTGCCAGTAGACATACCGGGACAACAAGCTCTGGGGCCAACGTCCTGACTTTC
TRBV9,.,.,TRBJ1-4,CASSVSGVTNEKLFF,TGTGCCAGCAGCGTTTCAGGGGTGACTAATGAAAAACTGTTTTTT
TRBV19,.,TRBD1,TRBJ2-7,CASSIVGQVEQYF,TGTGCCAGTAGTATTGTAGGACAGGTCGAGCAGTACTTC
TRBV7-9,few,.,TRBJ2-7,CASSPAPYEQYF,TGTGCCAGCAGCCCAGCGCCCTACGAGCAGTACTTC
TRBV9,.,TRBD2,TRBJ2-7,CASSVAEAGLAGGNYEQYF,TGTGCCAGCAGCGTAGCCGAGGCGGGACTAGCGGGAGGAAACTACGAGCAGTACTTC